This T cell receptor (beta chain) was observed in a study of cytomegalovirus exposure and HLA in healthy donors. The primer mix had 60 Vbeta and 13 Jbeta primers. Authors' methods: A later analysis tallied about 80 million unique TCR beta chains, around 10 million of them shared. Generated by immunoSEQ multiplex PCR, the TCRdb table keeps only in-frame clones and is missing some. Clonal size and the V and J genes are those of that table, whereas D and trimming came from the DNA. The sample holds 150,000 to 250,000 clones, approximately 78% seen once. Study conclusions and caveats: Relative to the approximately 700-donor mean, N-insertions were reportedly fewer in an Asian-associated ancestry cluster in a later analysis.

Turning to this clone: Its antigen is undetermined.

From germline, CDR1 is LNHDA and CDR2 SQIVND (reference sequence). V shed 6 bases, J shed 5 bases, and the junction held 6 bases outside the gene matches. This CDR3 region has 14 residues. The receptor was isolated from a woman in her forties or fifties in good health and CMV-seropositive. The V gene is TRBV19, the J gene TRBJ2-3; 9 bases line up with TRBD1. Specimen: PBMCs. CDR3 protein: CASRNRGLGDTQYF. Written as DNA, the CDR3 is TGTGCCAGTAGAAACAGGGGGCTGGGAGATACGCAGTATTTT. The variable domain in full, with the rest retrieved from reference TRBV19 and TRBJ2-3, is DGGITQSPKYLFRKEGQNVTLSCEQNLNHDAMYWYRQDPGQGLRLIYYSQIVNDFQKGDIAEGYSVSREKKESFPLTVTSAQKNPTAFYLCASRNRGLGDTQYFGPGTRLTVL.